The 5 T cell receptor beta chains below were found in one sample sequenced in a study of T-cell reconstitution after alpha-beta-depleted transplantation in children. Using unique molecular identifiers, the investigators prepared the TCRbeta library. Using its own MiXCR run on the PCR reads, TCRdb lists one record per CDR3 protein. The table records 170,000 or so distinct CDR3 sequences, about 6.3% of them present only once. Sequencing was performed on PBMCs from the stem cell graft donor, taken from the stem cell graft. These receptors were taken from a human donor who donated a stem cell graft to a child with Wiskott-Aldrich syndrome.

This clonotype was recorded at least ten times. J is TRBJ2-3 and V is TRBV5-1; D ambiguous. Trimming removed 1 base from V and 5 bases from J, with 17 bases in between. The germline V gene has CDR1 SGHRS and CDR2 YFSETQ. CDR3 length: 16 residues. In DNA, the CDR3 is TGCGCCAGCAGCTTGATGGACGGCCGAGCCATAGATACGCAGTATTTT. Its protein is CASSLMDGRAIDTQYF. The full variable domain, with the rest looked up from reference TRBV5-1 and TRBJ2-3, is KAGVTQTPRYLIKTRGQQVTLSCSPISGHRSVSWYQQTPGQGLQFLFEYFSETQRNKGNFPGRFSGRQFSNSRSEMNVSTLELGDSALYLCASSLMDGRAIDTQYFGPGTRLTVL.

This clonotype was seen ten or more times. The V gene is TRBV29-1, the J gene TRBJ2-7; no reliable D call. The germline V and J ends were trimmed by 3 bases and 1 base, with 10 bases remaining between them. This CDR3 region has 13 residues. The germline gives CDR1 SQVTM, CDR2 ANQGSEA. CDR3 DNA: TGCAGCGTTGACACTGGCTTGTCCTACGAGCAGTACTTC. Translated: CSVDTGLSYEQYF.

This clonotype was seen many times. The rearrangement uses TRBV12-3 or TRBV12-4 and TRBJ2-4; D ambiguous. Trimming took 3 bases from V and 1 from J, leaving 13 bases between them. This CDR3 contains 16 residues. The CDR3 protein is CASSLRGPRAKNIQYF. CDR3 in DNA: TGTGCCAGCAGTTTGAGAGGACCTAGGGCCAAAAACATTCAGTACTTC.

CDR3 coding DNA: TGTGCCAGCAGCTTAGCGAGGAGGGGGCTGACGGAGACCCAGTACTTC. It translates to CASSLARRGLTETQYF. The rearrangement joins TRBV7-2 to TRBJ2-5; possible D gene TRBD1, 7 bases. The CDR3 loop spans 16 amino acids. Looked up from germline, CDR1 is SGHTA and CDR2 is FQGNSA. Deletions cut 0 bases from V and 5 bases from J, with 16 bases between.

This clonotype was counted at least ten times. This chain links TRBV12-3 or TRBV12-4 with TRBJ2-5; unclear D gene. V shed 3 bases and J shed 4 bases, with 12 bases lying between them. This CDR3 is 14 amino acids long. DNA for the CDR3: TGTGCCAGCAGTTTTGGAACAGATCGAGAGACCCAGTACTTC. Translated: CASSFGTDRETQYF.